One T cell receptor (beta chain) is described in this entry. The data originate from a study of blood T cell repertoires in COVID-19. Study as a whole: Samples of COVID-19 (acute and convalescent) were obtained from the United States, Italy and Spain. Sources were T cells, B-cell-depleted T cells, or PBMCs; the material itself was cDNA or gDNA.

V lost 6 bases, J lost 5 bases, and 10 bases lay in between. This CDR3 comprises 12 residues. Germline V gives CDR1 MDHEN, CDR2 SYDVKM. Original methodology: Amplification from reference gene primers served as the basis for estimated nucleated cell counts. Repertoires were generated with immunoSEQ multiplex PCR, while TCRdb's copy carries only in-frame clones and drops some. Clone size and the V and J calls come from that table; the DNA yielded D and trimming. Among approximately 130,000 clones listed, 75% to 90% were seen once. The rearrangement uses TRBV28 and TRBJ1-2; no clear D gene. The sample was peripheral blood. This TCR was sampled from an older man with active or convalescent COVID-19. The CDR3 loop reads CASRTLGYGYTF. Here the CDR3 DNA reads TGTGCCAGCAGGACACTTGGATATGGCTACACCTTC.